The rows below give T cell receptor beta chains drawn from one sample of a study of OX40 agonist ivuxolimab in advanced cancers. This table comes from immunoSEQ multiplex PCR, and its TCRdb copy is limited to in-frame clones, with some not included. The sample includes about 72,000 clones, approximately 84% seen only once; the top ten take 5%. Sequenced material: CD4+ or CD8+ T cells sorted from blood, taken in a trial of the OX40 agonist ivuxolimab. The source is an adult with an advanced solid tumor such as melanoma, head and neck, liver or kidney cancer. CDR3s include the opening cysteine and the closing phenylalanine or tryptophan. Fields, in order: J gene, clone size, V gene, CDR3 protein. The size field is filled for only some rows; it gives once, few, many or a size class.

j_gene: TRBJ1-1; abundance: .; v_gene: TRBV6-6; CDR3aa: CASTIDRVGTEAFF
j_gene: TRBJ1-2; abundance: .; v_gene: TRBV28; CDR3aa: CASSSVIYGYTF
j_gene: TRBJ2-2; abundance: once; v_gene: TRBV18; CDR3aa: CASSPQQVHAELFF
j_gene: TRBJ1-1; abundance: .; v_gene: TRBV7-2; CDR3aa: CASSLRPFTEAFF
j_gene: TRBJ1-2; abundance: .; v_gene: TRBV7-3; CDR3aa: CAIVLPGQGRSGRKNYGYTF
j_gene: TRBJ2-1; abundance: few; v_gene: TRBV19; CDR3aa: CASSRLGTAGSPSSSPSLNEQFF
j_gene: TRBJ1-1; abundance: .; v_gene: TRBV2; CDR3aa: CASGQGWATEAFF
j_gene: TRBJ1-1; abundance: .; v_gene: TRBV29-1; CDR3aa: CSVEGQMNTEAFF
j_gene: TRBJ2-7; abundance: .; v_gene: TRBV6-1; CDR3aa: CASSEQVVGVNEQYF
j_gene: TRBJ2-1; abundance: .; v_gene: TRBV10-3; CDR3aa: CAISAVRREGFNEQFF
j_gene: TRBJ2-2; abundance: .; v_gene: TRBV18; CDR3aa: CASSPLSGSTGELFF
j_gene: TRBJ2-1; abundance: .; v_gene: TRBV2; CDR3aa: CASTPGLAQISYNEQFF
j_gene: TRBJ1-5; abundance: .; v_gene: TRBV19; CDR3aa: CASSFRRDQPQHF
j_gene: TRBJ2-2; abundance: .; v_gene: TRBV19; CDR3aa: CASSILAGLGNTGELFF
j_gene: .; abundance: .; v_gene: TRBV28; CDR3aa: CASSLGSGINYEQYF
j_gene: TRBJ2-1; abundance: .; v_gene: TRBV7-3; CDR3aa: CASSLNSGGAYEQFF
j_gene: TRBJ1-2; abundance: .; v_gene: TRBV6-1; CDR3aa: CASSEESGQGGYGYTF
j_gene: TRBJ1-4; abundance: .; v_gene: TRBV18; CDR3aa: CASSPYSGTGVEKLFF
j_gene: TRBJ1-5; abundance: .; v_gene: TRBV7-6; CDR3aa: CASSLTADQPQHF
j_gene: TRBJ1-1; abundance: .; v_gene: TRBV12-5; CDR3aa: CASGPYEGAVGTEAFF
j_gene: TRBJ2-2; abundance: .; v_gene: TRBV6-4; CDR3aa: CASSDSWDTGELFF
j_gene: TRBJ2-1; abundance: .; v_gene: TRBV6-1; CDR3aa: CASSEFGLAGYNEQFF
j_gene: TRBJ2-3; abundance: .; v_gene: TRBV14; CDR3aa: CASSQALWANTDTQYF
j_gene: TRBJ2-7; abundance: .; v_gene: TRBV5-4; CDR3aa: CASSHPRDRESYEQYF
j_gene: TRBJ2-7; abundance: medium-sized; v_gene: TRBV5-4; CDR3aa: CASSASRDRGREQYF
j_gene: TRBJ1-3; abundance: .; v_gene: TRBV5-1; CDR3aa: CASSLALSGNTIYF
j_gene: TRBJ2-1; abundance: .; v_gene: TRBV5-1; CDR3aa: CASSSRPTGLAGGIYNEQFF
j_gene: TRBJ2-1; abundance: .; v_gene: TRBV9; CDR3aa: CASSESGGPFNEQFF
j_gene: TRBJ2-5; abundance: few; v_gene: TRBV7-2; CDR3aa: CASSPAPGTSGLQETQYF
j_gene: TRBJ2-6; abundance: .; v_gene: TRBV5-8; CDR3aa: CASSLAGTGTFSGANVLTF
j_gene: TRBJ1-4; abundance: once; v_gene: TRBV7-6; CDR3aa: CASSRGQGVGKLFF
j_gene: TRBJ1-2; abundance: .; v_gene: TRBV5-1; CDR3aa: CASSLGTGASNGYTF
j_gene: TRBJ2-3; abundance: once; v_gene: TRBV4-2; CDR3aa: CASSLATSEYTDTQYF
j_gene: TRBJ1-1; abundance: .; v_gene: TRBV6-1; CDR3aa: CASSGQGAENTEAFF
j_gene: TRBJ2-5; abundance: .; v_gene: TRBV7-9; CDR3aa: CASSHHSGQETQYF
j_gene: TRBJ2-7; abundance: .; v_gene: TRBV2; CDR3aa: CASREQQGWGDEQYF
j_gene: TRBJ2-7; abundance: .; v_gene: TRBV14; CDR3aa: CASSQYPQHEQYF